The clone carrying this T cell receptor (beta chain) was found once. The antigen is undetermined. The V gene lost 4 bases and the J gene lost 3 bases, with 16 bases spanning the gap. The germline V gene encodes CDR1 LGHNA and CDR2 YSLEER. The CDR3 is made up of 15 amino acids. Method: immunoSEQ multiplex PCR; TCRdb's copy keeps in-frame clones and lacks some. The table has about 77,000 clones, around 94% seen once. This specimen comes from a study of OX40 agonist ivuxolimab in advanced cancers. On the study more broadly: Dose-escalation cases comprised hepatocellular carcinoma, melanoma, renal cell or head and neck cancer. Among those enrolled, mean age was about 63 years (range about 23 to 85) and 75% to 90% were male.

General study points: Partial responders receiving 0.1-3.0 mg/kg showed among the lowest clonal expansion.

The chain uses TRBV4-3 and TRBJ2-7; no definite D call. The source of this sequence is an adult with an advanced solid tumor such as melanoma, head and neck, liver or kidney cancer. The sequences come from CD4+ or CD8+ T cells sorted from blood, collected in a trial of the OX40 agonist ivuxolimab. In nucleotides, the CDR3 is TGCGCCAGCAGCCGAGGTCTCCTATCCGACTACGAGCAGTACTTC. It encodes CASSRGLLSDYEQYF.